A single TCR beta chain is shown here with its context. Measured with immunoSEQ multiplex PCR; TCRdb has only the in-frame clones, and not every one. Recorded for this sample: approximately 190,000 clones. The length of the CDR3 is 15 residues. Per the germline V gene, CDR1 is SGHRS and CDR2 is YFSETQ. V lost 4 bases, J lost 4 bases, and 14 bases lay in between. The data are from a study of control samples from healthy donors and cancer patients. The sample comprised blood. V gene TRBV5-1 combines with J gene TRBJ2-2; TRBD1 is a possible D gene (5 bases). The source is a woman aged 25 to 45 in good health. CDR3 DNA sequence: TGCGCCAGCAGCGTAGGTACAGGATTCACCGGGGAGCTGTTTTTT. Amino acids: CASSVGTGFTGELFF.